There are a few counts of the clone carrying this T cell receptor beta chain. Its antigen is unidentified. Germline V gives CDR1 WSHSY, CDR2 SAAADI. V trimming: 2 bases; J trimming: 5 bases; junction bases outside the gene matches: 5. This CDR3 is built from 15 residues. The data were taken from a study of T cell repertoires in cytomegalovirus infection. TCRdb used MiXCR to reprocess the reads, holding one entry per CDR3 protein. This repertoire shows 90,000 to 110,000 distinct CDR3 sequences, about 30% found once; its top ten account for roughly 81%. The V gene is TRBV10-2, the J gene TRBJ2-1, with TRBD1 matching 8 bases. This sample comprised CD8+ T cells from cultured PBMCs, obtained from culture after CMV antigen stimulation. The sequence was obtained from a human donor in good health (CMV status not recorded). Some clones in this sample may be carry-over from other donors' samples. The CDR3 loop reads CASSETGGGNNEQFF. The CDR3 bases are TGCGCCAGCAGTGAGACAGGGGGAGGAAACAATGAGCAGTTCTTC.